The TCR beta chain under discussion was sequenced for a study of blood T cell repertoires in COVID-19. The germline V gene has CDR1 DFQATT and CDR2 SNEGSKA (reference sequence). There are 11 residues in the CDR3. The V and J ends lost 8 bases and 0 bases respectively, with 8 bases between them. How the authors handled the data: Reference gene primer amplification gave nucleated cell count estimates. The assay was immunoSEQ multiplex PCR, and TCRdb's table has in-frame clones only and misses some. Clone size and the V and J calls come from that table; the DNA yielded D and trimming. This table has about 160,000 clones, about nine tenths appearing once.

The V call is TRBV20-1, the J call TRBJ2-7; D remains ambiguous. The sample taken for sequencing was peripheral blood. This receptor was taken from an older woman with active or convalescent COVID-19. As DNA, the CDR3 is TGCAGTACACAAAGCTCCTACGAGCAGTACTTC. Translating gives CSTQSSYEQYF.